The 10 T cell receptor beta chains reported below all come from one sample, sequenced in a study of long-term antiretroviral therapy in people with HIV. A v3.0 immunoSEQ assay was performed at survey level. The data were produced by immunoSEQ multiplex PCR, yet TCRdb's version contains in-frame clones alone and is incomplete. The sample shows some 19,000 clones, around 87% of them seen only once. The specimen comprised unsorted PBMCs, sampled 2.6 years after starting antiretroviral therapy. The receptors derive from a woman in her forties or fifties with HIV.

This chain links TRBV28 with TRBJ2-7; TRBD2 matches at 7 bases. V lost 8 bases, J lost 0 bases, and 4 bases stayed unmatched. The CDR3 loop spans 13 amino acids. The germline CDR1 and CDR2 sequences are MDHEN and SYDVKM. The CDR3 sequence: CASLAGHSYEQYF. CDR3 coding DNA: TGTGCCAGCTTAGCGGGCCACTCCTACGAGCAGTACTTC.

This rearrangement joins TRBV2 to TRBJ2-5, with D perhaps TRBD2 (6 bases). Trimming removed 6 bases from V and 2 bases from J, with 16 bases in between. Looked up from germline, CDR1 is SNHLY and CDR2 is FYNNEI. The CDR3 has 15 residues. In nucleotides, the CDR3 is TGTGCCAGCAGCCTCCTAGCTGGAGGGCAAGAGACCCAGTACTTC. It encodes CASSLLAGGQETQYF.

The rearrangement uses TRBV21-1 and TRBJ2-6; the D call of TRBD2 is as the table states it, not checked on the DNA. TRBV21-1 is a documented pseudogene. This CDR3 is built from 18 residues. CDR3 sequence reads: CASSGEPGLTSGANVLTF. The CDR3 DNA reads TGTGCCAGCAGCGGGGAACCGGGACTTACCTCTGGGGCCAACGTCCTGACTTTC.

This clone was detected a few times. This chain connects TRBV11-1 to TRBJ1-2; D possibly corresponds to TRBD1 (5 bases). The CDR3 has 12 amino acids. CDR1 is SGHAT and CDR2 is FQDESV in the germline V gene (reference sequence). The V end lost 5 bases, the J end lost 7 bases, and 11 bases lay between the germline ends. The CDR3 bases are TGTGCCAGCAGCGCCAGGGTGGGTGGCTACACCTTC. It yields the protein CASSARVGGYTF.

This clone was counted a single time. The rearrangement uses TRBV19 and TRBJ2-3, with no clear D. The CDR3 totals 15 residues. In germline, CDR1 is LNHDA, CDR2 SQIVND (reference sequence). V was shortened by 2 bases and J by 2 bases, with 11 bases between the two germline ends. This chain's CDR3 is CASSISSSPTDTQYF. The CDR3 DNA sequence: TGTGCCAGTAGTATAAGTAGCAGCCCCACAGATACGCAGTATTTT.

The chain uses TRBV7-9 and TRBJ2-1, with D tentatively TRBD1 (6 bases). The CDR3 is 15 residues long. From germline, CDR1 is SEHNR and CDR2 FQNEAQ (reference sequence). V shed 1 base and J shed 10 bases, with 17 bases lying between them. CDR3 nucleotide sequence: TGTGCCAGCAGCTTAGGAAATACAGGGTCAAGGGAGCAGTTCTTC. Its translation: CASSLGNTGSREQFF.

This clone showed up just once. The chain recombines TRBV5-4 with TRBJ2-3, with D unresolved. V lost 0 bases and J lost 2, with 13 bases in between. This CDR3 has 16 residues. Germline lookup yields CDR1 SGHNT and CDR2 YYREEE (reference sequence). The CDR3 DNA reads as TGTGCCAGCAGCTTGGATTGGCTAGAAGACACAGATACGCAGTATTTT. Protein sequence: CASSLDWLEDTDTQYF.

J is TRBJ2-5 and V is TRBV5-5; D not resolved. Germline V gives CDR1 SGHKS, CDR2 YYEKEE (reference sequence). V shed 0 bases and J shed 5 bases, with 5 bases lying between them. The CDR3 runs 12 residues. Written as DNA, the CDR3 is TGTGCCAGCAGCTTGGTGACGGAGACCCAGTACTTC. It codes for CASSLVTETQYF. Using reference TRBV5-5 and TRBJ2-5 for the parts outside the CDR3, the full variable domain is DAGVTQSPTHLIKTRGQQVTLRCSPISGHKSVSWYQQVLGQGPQFIFQYYEKEERGRGNFPDRFSARQFPNYSSELNVNALLLGDSALYLCASSLVTETQYFGPGTRLLVL.

CDR3 coding DNA: TGTGCCAGCAGTAGACTAGCGAACACCGGGGAGCTGTTTTTT. This encodes CASSRLANTGELFF. The chain employs TRBV2 and TRBJ2-2; possible D gene TRBD2, 6 bases. The CDR3 runs 14 residues. The germline V gene has CDR1 SNHLY and CDR2 FYNNEI. The ends were cut back, 5 bases at V and 0 bases at J, with 7 bases in the middle.

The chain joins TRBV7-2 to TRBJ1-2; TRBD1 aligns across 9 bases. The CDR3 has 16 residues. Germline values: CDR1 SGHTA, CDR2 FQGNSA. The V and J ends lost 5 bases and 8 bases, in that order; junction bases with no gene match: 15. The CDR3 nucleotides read TGTGCCAGCAGCCTAGGACAGGGGACGACCTCTTCCGGCTACACCTTC. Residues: CASSLGQGTTSSGYTF.